This T cell receptor beta chain was documented in a study of metastatic and nonmetastatic thyroid tumors. Study-level findings and limits: Reportedly, malignant thyroid tumors had significantly higher TCR beta diversity than benign nodules, in blood and tumor.

Ahead of thyroid surgery, no patient had received treatment of any kind. The junction had 4 bases not matched to a gene; V was cut back by 1 base and J by 3 bases. CDR3 length: 14 residues. The V gene's germline CDR1 is SGDLS and CDR2 YYNGEE. This clone was seen repeatedly, ten times or more. Its target is not known. TCRdb re-analyzed the PCR reads using MiXCR. This table holds around 29,000 clones, 20% to 25% found once. Sequenced material: blood. V gene TRBV9 combines with J gene TRBJ2-7; 7 nucleotides match TRBD2. This receptor was taken from a female donor with papillary thyroid cancer or a benign thyroid nodule (not recorded which). Some clones in this sample may be carry-over from other donors' samples. CDR3 in amino acids: CASSVSGEHYEQYF. DNA for the CDR3: TGTGCCAGCAGCGTAAGCGGGGAACACTACGAGCAGTACTTC.